A selection of T cell receptor beta chains follows, all from one sample in a study of T cell responses to AZD1222 COVID-19 vaccine. The assay was immunoSEQ multiplex PCR, and TCRdb's table has in-frame clones only and misses some. The sample contains about 150,000 clones, over 75% of which appear only once. Source: peripheral blood, taken on day 0 of AZD1222 vaccination. The source is an adult in good health. CDR3s include the opening cysteine and the closing phenylalanine or tryptophan. Fields, in order: clone size, V gene, D gene, J gene, CDR3 DNA, CDR3 protein. D genes are given only for firm matches. Clone size is stated in some rows and not others, as once, few, many or a class when expanded.

>-|TRBV11-2|-|TRBJ1-3
TGTGCCAGCAGCCCCCGTGGGGGCTCTGGAAACACCATATATTTT
CASSPRGGSGNTIYF
>-|TRBV11-2|TRBD2|TRBJ2-5
TGTGCCAGCAGCTTGATCGGGGGGGGCAGGCAAGAGACCCAGTACTTC
CASSLIGGGRQETQYF
>-|TRBV19|-|TRBJ1-5
TGTGCCAGTAGTATGCAGGGTCCTCAGCCCCAGCATTTT
CASSMQGPQPQHF
>-|TRBV29-1|TRBD2|TRBJ2-1
TGCACGATAAGAGGGCTAGCGGGTTCAGCCGATGAGCAGTTCTTC
CTIRGLAGSADEQFF
>-|TRBV5-1|-|TRBJ1-1
TGCGCCAGCAGCTCGGACGGGGCGGGTGAAGCTTTCTTT
CASSSDGAGEAFF
>once|TRBV7-8|TRBD1|TRBJ2-3
TGTGCCAGCAGCGACAGGGCTAGCACAGATACGCAGTATTTT
CASSDRASTDTQYF
>-|TRBV11-2|-|TRBJ2-5
TGTGCCAGCAGCTTATCCCACCAAGAGACCCAGTACTTC
CASSLSHQETQYF
>-|TRBV7-9|TRBD1|TRBJ2-6
TGTGCCAGCAGCGTACAGGGGGCGCGGGGGGCCAACGTCCTGACTTTC
CASSVQGARGANVLTF
>-|TRBV5-1|-|TRBJ2-5
TGCGCCAGCAGCTGGGGGACATACCAAGAGACCCAGTACTTC
CASSWGTYQETQYF
>-|TRBV10-3|TRBD2|TRBJ2-1
TGTGCCATCAGTGAGTCAGGGGCTAGCGGTGACAACAATGAGCAGTTCTTC
CAISESGASGDNNEQFF
>-|TRBV27|-|TRBJ1-5
TGTGCCAGCAGTTTATATGGGGAGGAAGGGCCCCAGCATTTT
CASSLYGEEGPQHF
>-|TRBV27|-|TRBJ1-5
TGTGCCAGCAGTTTAGGGAGGGGAGATCAGCCCCAGCATTTT
CASSLGRGDQPQHF
>once|TRBV5-1|TRBD2|TRBJ2-3
TGCGCCAGCAGCTCCAGAAACCATAGCGGGGGGGCTATTGATACGCAGTATTTT
CASSSRNHSGGAIDTQYF
>few|TRBV5-4|TRBD1|TRBJ1-5
TGTGCCAGCAGCTACCGTCCAAATGGGACAGCCCTATATAGCAATCAGCCCCAGCATTTT
CASSYRPNGTALYSNQPQHF
>-|TRBV5-4|TRBD2|TRBJ2-3
TGTGCCAGCAGAAACCGGGGGGGCGGTCCCACAGATACGCAGTATTTT
CASRNRGGGPTDTQYF
>-|TRBV7-2|TRBD1|TRBJ1-5
TGTGCCAGCAGCCTGGGGACAGGTCACCAGCCCCAGCATTTT
CASSLGTGHQPQHF
>once|TRBV7-8|TRBD2|TRBJ2-1
TGTGCCAGCAGCGTCCCGGGACTAGCGGGGGGGCTAAATGAGCAGTTCTTC
CASSVPGLAGGLNEQFF
>once|TRBV6-5|-|TRBJ2-5
TGTGCCAGCAGACTTGGGCCGCAAGAGACCCAGTACTTC
CASRLGPQETQYF
>-|TRBV19|-|TRBJ1-2
TGTGCCAGTAACACACACTATGGCTACACCTTC
CASNTHYGYTF
>-|TRBV23-1|-|TRBJ2-7
TGCGCCAAAGTCAGGAGGAACGAGCAGTACTTC
CAKVRRNEQYF
>-|TRBV28|-|TRBJ2-7
TGTGCCAGCAGCCCGCCCGCCTACGAGCAGTACTTC
CASSPPAYEQYF
>-|TRBV27|TRBD2|TRBJ2-5
TGTGCCAGCAGTCTCCGACTAGCGGGGGTTCAAGAGACCCAGTACTTC
CASSLRLAGVQETQYF
>once|TRBV2|-|TRBJ2-5
TGTGCCAGCAGTTTATATCGGAGCCAAGAGACCCAGTACTTC
CASSLYRSQETQYF
>-|TRBV2|-|TRBJ2-7
TGTGCCAGCAGTGGGGGGGTCGCGTACGAGCAGTACTTC
CASSGGVAYEQYF
>-|TRBV7-7|-|TRBJ2-2
TGTGCTAGCAGCTTCGGCGGGGACACCGGGGAGCTGTTTTTT
CASSFGGDTGELFF
>-|TRBV11-3|TRBD1|TRBJ2-7
TGTGCCAGCAGCTTGCGGACAGGGGACTACGAGCAGTACTTC
CASSLRTGDYEQYF
>-|TRBV7-2|TRBD2|TRBJ2-3
TGTGCCAGCAGCTTAATGTTGCGGGGGGATACGCAGTATTTT
CASSLMLRGDTQYF
>-|TRBV12-3/TRBV12-4|-|TRBJ2-2
TGTGCCAGCAGTTCCGCGGGGTCCGGGGAGCTGTTTTTT
CASSSAGSGELFF
>-|TRBV29-1|-|TRBJ1-4
TGCAGCGTTGGACAGACAAATGAAAAACTGTTTTTT
CSVGQTNEKLFF
>-|TRBV7-8|-|TRBJ1-4
TGTGCCAGCAGCTTAGTCGGCAGGAAAACTAATGAAAAACTGTTTTTT
CASSLVGRKTNEKLFF
>-|TRBV4-2|-|TRBJ2-1
TGTGCCAGCAGCCTGACGGGGAGAAAACTGGATGAGCAGTTCTTC
CASSLTGRKLDEQFF
>-|TRBV30|-|TRBJ1-4
TGTGCCTGGAGTCGCGGGGCGCACGAAAAACTGTTTTTT
CAWSRGAHEKLFF
>-|TRBV20-1|-|TRBJ1-1
TGCAGTGCTAGAGATTCTCCTGAAGCTTTCTTT
CSARDSPEAFF
>-|TRBV2|-|TRBJ1-2
TGTGCCAGCAGGACTAGGGAGGGTCTTGGCTACACCTTC
CASRTREGLGYTF
>-|TRBV5-6|-|TRBJ1-6
TGTGCCAGCAGCGAAAGTACAGGGTCTCCCTTTAAGCCCCTCCACTTT
CASSESTGSPFKPLHF
>once|TRBV18|-|TRBJ1-3
TGTGCCAGCTCACCGGACGGTGGAAACACCATATATTTT
CASSPDGGNTIYF
>-|TRBV5-1|-|TRBJ2-5
TGCGCCAGCAGCTTACCGGGGTCGGGGCAAAAGACCCAGTACTTC
CASSLPGSGQKTQYF
>-|TRBV4-1|-|TRBJ2-7
TGCGCCAGCAGCCAAGTTCATATTGGGGGGAACGAGCAGTACTTC
CASSQVHIGGNEQYF
>-|TRBV27|-|TRBJ2-7
TGTGCCAGCAGTTATGGACGGAACGACTACGAGCAGTACTTC
CASSYGRNDYEQYF
>-|TRBV19|-|TRBJ2-7
TGTGCCAGTAGAGTATTTGGAGGAGACCTCACCTACGAGCAGTACTTC
CASRVFGGDLTYEQYF
>-|TRBV9|-|TRBJ2-5
TGTGCCAGCAACCGGGACGGAAGGTACCAAGAGACCCAGTACTTC
CASNRDGRYQETQYF
>-|TRBV5-4|TRBD1|TRBJ1-2
TGTGCCAGCAGCCTCGAAGGAACAGGGGCTTTCCCCTCTGGCTACACCTTC
CASSLEGTGAFPSGYTF
>once|TRBV29-1|TRBD1|TRBJ2-3
TGCAGCGTTGAAGGAGACAGGGAATCTCGGGCAGATACGCAGTATTTT
CSVEGDRESRADTQYF
>-|TRBV2|-|TRBJ2-3
TGTGCCAGCAGGGGACAGGCGGGAGTGGCAGATACGCAGTATTTT
CASRGQAGVADTQYF
>-|TRBV7-8|-|TRBJ2-7
TGTGCCAGCAGCCCCCGGGACGGAGGCTACGAGCAGTACTTC
CASSPRDGGYEQYF
>-|TRBV4-3|TRBD2|TRBJ2-2
TGCGCCAGCAGCCAATGGTCAGGGAGGGACACCGGGGAGCTGTTTTTT
CASSQWSGRDTGELFF
>-|TRBV18|TRBD1|TRBJ2-5
TGTGCCAGCTCCAGGACAGGGTCGTTTGGCGAAGAGACCCAGTACTTC
CASSRTGSFGEETQYF